The 15 T cell receptor beta chains below were found in one sample sequenced in a study of radiation and T cells in renal cell carcinoma. Time point denoted: blood 4 weeks post-SBRT, at nephrectomy. Sample treatment: 15 Gy SBRT to primary tumor, nephrectomy 4 weeks later. Libraries were prepared by immunoSEQ multiplex PCR; TCRdb keeps only in-frame clonotypes and omits some of them. The sample lists 150,000 or so clones, about 87% occurring once. The material was blood, obtained from a patient whose treatment included radiotherapy and nephrectomy. The receptors shown here come from a woman in her 50s with renal cell carcinoma.

The chain has TRBV19 and TRBJ2-3; 11 nucleotides match TRBD1. This CDR3 has 16 amino acids. The V and J ends lost 4 bases and 3 bases, in that order; junction bases with no gene match: 6. The germline CDR1 and CDR2 sequences are LNHDA and SQIVND (reference sequence). DNA for the CDR3: TGTGCCAGTAGTACAAGCCGGGACAGGGGGACAGATACGCAGTATTTT. It is translated as CASSTSRDRGTDTQYF. Together with reference TRBV19 and TRBJ2-3, the CDR3 gives the full variable domain: DGGITQSPKYLFRKEGQNVTLSCEQNLNHDAMYWYRQDPGQGLRLIYYSQIVNDFQKGDIAEGYSVSREKKESFPLTVTSAQKNPTAFYLCASSTSRDRGTDTQYFGPGTRLTVL.

The chain employs TRBV7-2 and TRBJ2-3; TRBD2 matches 7 bases. The CDR3 runs 16 residues. Trimming removed 5 bases from V and 3 bases from J; junction bases left unmatched: 11. Germline CDR1 and CDR2: SGHTA and FQGNSA. Here the CDR3 DNA reads TGTGCCAGCAGCCTAGGGTGGGGGGGTCGGACAGATACGCAGTATTTT. Amino acids: CASSLGWGGRTDTQYF.

The chain employs TRBV2 and TRBJ1-2; 8 positions agree with TRBD1. The CDR3 extends over 14 amino acids. Germline CDR1 and CDR2: SNHLY and FYNNEI. The V and J ends lost 8 bases and 4 bases, in that order; junction bases with no gene match: 9. CDR3 sequence reads: CASGSQGARYGYTF. The CDR3 region has the DNA TGTGCCAGCGGTTCTCAGGGGGCACGCTATGGCTACACCTTC. The full variable domain, its missing parts supplied by reference TRBV2 and TRBJ1-2, is EPEVTQTPSHQVTQMGQEVILRCVPISNHLYFYWYRQILGQKVEFLVSFYNNEISEKSEIFDDQFSVERPDGSNFTLKIRSTKLEDSAMYFCASGSQGARYGYTFGSGTRLTVV.

This chain joins TRBV18 and TRBJ1-1, with D hard to call. V lost 2 bases, J lost 3 bases, and 7 bases lay in between. The germline gives CDR1 KGHSH, CDR2 LQKENI. This CDR3 is 13 amino acids long. This CDR3 is CASSPGKDTEAFF. The CDR3, as DNA: TGTGCCAGCTCACCAGGGAAGGACACTGAAGCTTTCTTT.

This chain connects TRBV15 to TRBJ1-2; D is ambiguous. The V gene's germline CDR1 is LNHNV and CDR2 YYDKDF (reference sequence). This CDR3 contains 9 residues. Deletions cut 11 bases from V and 8 bases from J, with 9 bases between. The CDR3, as DNA: TGTGCCCAACGGAGCGGCTACACCTTC. Translating gives CAQRSGYTF. The full variable domain, completed using reference TRBV15 and TRBJ1-2, is DAMVIQNPRYQVTQFGKPVTLSCSQTLNHNVMYWYQQKSSQAPKLLFHYYDKDFNNEADTPDNFQSRRPNTSFCFLDIRSPGLGDTAMYLCAQRSGYTFGSGTRLTVV.

About this clone itself: Other DNA sequences in this specimen translate into the identical CDR3. The chain links TRBV5-1 to TRBJ2-3; 7 nucleotides align to TRBD2. V shed 0 bases, J shed 2 bases, and the junction held 3 bases outside the gene matches. The germline V gene encodes CDR1 SGHRS and CDR2 YFSETQ. This CDR3 has 15 amino acids. Here the CDR3 DNA reads TGCGCCAGCAGCTTGGAGGGAGGGGTCACAGATACGCAGTATTTT. Protein: CASSLEGGVTDTQYF.

The chain is built from TRBV6-5 and TRBJ1-5, with 8 positions matching TRBD1. Germline CDR1 and CDR2: MNHEY and SVGAGI. V gave up 2 bases and J gave up 9 bases; unmatched junction bases: 0. The CDR3 extends over 12 amino acids. This chain's CDR3 is CASSYGTGPQHF. CDR3 DNA: TGTGCCAGCAGTTACGGGACAGGGCCCCAGCATTTT.

The rearrangement joins TRBV6-1 to TRBJ1-2; 7 bases map to TRBD1. Trimming removed 2 bases from V and 2 bases from J; junction bases left unmatched: 5. The CDR3 runs to 15 residues. In germline, CDR1 is MNHNS, CDR2 SASEGT. The CDR3 nucleotides read TGTGCCAGCAGTGAACCGGGACAGATAAACTATGGCTACACCTTC. It yields the protein CASSEPGQINYGYTF.

The chain joins TRBV7-9 to TRBJ1-2; TRBD1 is a possible D gene (6 bases). V was shortened by 5 bases and J by 3 bases, with 16 bases between the two germline ends. Germline CDR1 is SEHNR and CDR2 is FQNEAQ (reference sequence). The length of the CDR3 is 15 residues. CDR3 sequence reads: CASSHDRPLYYGYTF. The CDR3 region has the DNA TGTGCCAGCAGCCACGACAGGCCCCTCTACTATGGCTACACCTTC.

For this clone: Other DNA sequences within the sample encode an identical CDR3. The chain employs TRBV18 and TRBJ2-5, with unresolved D. With 4 bases removed from V and 2 bases from J, the gap between germline ends came to 8 bases. This CDR3 contains 13 residues. The germline V gene has CDR1 KGHSH and CDR2 LQKENI. The CDR3: CASSQGLQETQYF. The CDR3, as DNA: TGTGCCAGCTCACAAGGCCTACAAGAGACCCAGTACTTC. The full variable domain, completed using reference TRBV18 and TRBJ2-5, is NAGVMQNPRHLVRRRGQEARLRCSPMKGHSHVYWYRQLPEEGLKFMVYLQKENIIDESGMPKERFSAEFPKEGPSILRIQQVVRGDSAAYFCASSQGLQETQYFGPGTRLLVL.

The chain combines TRBV7-9 with TRBJ1-4; 7 nucleotides agree with TRBD1. After removal of 1 base from V and 7 bases from J, the junction contained 6 bases not matched to a gene. The CDR3 has 15 amino acids. Germline CDR1 and CDR2: SEHNR and FQNEAQ (reference sequence). The CDR3 DNA reads as TGTGCCAGCAGCTTAGGTGACAGGGCCGGTGAAAAACTGTTTTTT. Protein product: CASSLGDRAGEKLFF. The whole variable domain, remainder taken from reference TRBV7-9 and TRBJ1-4, is DTGVSQNPRHKITKRGQNVTFRCDPISEHNRLYWYRQTLGQGPEFLTYFQNEAQLEKSRLLSDRFSAERPKGSFSTLEIQRTEQGDSAMYLCASSLGDRAGEKLFFGSGTQLSVL.

The gene calls are TRBV6-5 and TRBJ1-2; possible D gene TRBD1, 6 bases. The CDR3 has 14 residues. Germline V gene lookup returns CDR1 MNHEY and CDR2 SVGAGI. V shed 4 bases and J shed 4 bases, with 13 bases lying between them. This CDR3 reads CASSSPGAGYGYTF. Written as DNA, the CDR3 is TGTGCCAGCAGTTCCCCAGGGGCAGGCTATGGCTACACCTTC.

DNA of the CDR3: TGTGCCAGCAGCCTCGAACCGGGACACCTCACCGGGGAGCTGTTTTTT. This codes for CASSLEPGHLTGELFF. This chain uses TRBV7-3 with TRBJ2-2; possible D gene TRBD1, 6 bases. Germline loops: CDR1 SGHTA, CDR2 FQGTGA. The length of the CDR3 is 16 residues. V dropped 5 bases and J dropped 4 bases, with 17 bases sitting between them.

The V and J genes are TRBV5-6 and TRBJ2-2, with 11 bases aligning to TRBD2. V lost 4 bases, J lost 7 bases, and 6 bases stayed unmatched. Per germline, CDR1 SGHDT and CDR2 YYEEEE. CDR3 length equals 15 residues. CDR3 loop: CASSNSGGANGELFF. As DNA, the CDR3 is TGTGCCAGCAGCAATAGCGGGGGGGCAAACGGGGAGCTGTTTTTT.

With regard to this clone: A much larger clone differs by one base, so this may be a read error. The chain carries TRBV19 and TRBJ2-1; TRBD2 agrees at 12 bases. This CDR3 is 15 amino acids long. CDR1 and CDR2 from the germline V gene are LNHDA and SQIVND (reference sequence). The V segment lost 4 bases and the J segment 2 bases; nucleotides outside the gene matches: 0. The CDR3 loop reads CASSRTSGAYNEQFF. For the CDR3, the DNA is TGTGCCAGTAGTAGGACTAGCGGGGCCTACAATGAGCAGTTCTTC.